These 23 T cell receptor beta chains originate from one sample sequenced in a study of metastatic and nonmetastatic thyroid tumors. MiXCR re-clonotyped the PCR reads for TCRdb. The sample gives about 40,000 clones, about 17% of which show up once; about 3.8% is in the top ten. The entire patient cohort was treatment-naive prior to thyroid surgery. Sequencing was done on a sample of blood. The receptor set was obtained from a female donor with papillary thyroid cancer or a benign thyroid nodule (not recorded which). Some clones in this sample may be carry-over from other donors' samples.

A word on this clone: A much more abundant neighbour one base away suggests this may be a read error. No conserved phenylalanine or tryptophan is present at the end of the CDR3, so a read error is the likely explanation. The V gene is TRBV12-3 or TRBV12-4, the J gene TRBJ2-1; D may correspond to TRBD1 or TRBD2 (5 bases each). CDR3 length: 13 residues. The V and J ends lost 6 bases and 7 bases respectively, with 13 bases between them. CDR3 DNA: TGTGCCAGCAGCCGGGGCCCACTTAATGAGCAGTTCCTC. Translating it yields CASSRGPLNEQFL.

The CDR3 DNA is TGTGCCAGCAGCGATAGCTCAGGGGGCGAGCAGTACTTC. It yields the protein CASSDSSGGEQYF. The genes are TRBV28 and TRBJ2-7; 7 positions agree with TRBD1. The CDR3 length is 13 residues. Trimming removed 6 bases from V and 6 bases from J; junction bases left unmatched: 8. CDR1 is MDHEN, CDR2 SYDVKM, per germline.

The genes are TRBV30 and TRBJ1-5; maybe TRBD1 (6 bases). The CDR3 covers 14 residues. Trimming left V 4 bases short and J 8 bases short, with 18 bases between. Per germline, CDR1 GTSNPN and CDR2 SVGIG (reference sequence). This CDR3 reads CAWNLKQGIEPQHF. CDR3 bases: TGTGCCTGGAACCTTAAACAGGGAATTGAGCCCCAGCATTTT.

This clone was seen many times. The chain carries TRBV3-1 and TRBJ2-5; no definite D call. The CDR3 extends over 11 amino acids. Germline V gene lookup returns CDR1 LGHDT and CDR2 YNNKEL (reference sequence). V was shortened by 4 bases and J by 13 bases, with 13 bases between the two germline ends. Here the CDR3 reads CASSPGPVPYF. The CDR3 coding sequence is TGTGCCAGCAGCCCCGGCCCCGTTCCGTACTTC.

This clone occurred many times. This chain joins TRBV11-2 and TRBJ2-5; 11 bases match TRBD2. The CDR3 loop spans 15 amino acids. The V gene end was trimmed by 5 bases and the J gene end by 3 bases; junction bases not matched to a gene: 5. CDR1 and CDR2 from the germline V gene are SGHAT and FQNNGV. The CDR3 nucleotides read TGTGCCAGCAGCCTCCCGACTAGCGGGGAAGAGACCCAGTACTTC. It encodes CASSLPTSGEETQYF.

This clone showed up many times. This chain joins TRBV15 and TRBJ2-2; D may be TRBD1 or TRBD2 (6 bases each). The CDR3 consists of 15 residues. Trimming cost V 6 bases and J 5 bases, with 16 bases left between them. Germline CDR1 and CDR2: LNHNV and YYDKDF (reference sequence). The CDR3 bases are TGTGCCACCAGTCCCTACAGGGAGGATACCGGGGAGCTGTTTTTT. It yields the protein CATSPYREDTGELFF.

The chain's CDR3 is CASSLVGRNGVNEQFF. The DNA of the CDR3 is TGTGCCAGCAGTTTAGTTGGTAGAAATGGGGTCAATGAGCAGTTCTTC. This sequence joins TRBV12-3 or TRBV12-4 and TRBJ2-1, with unresolved D. V lost 1 base, J lost 6 bases, and 16 bases lay in between. CDR3 length: 16 amino acids.

About this clone: Germline and junction disagree at one end, which may indicate a read error. The gene calls are TRBV19 and TRBJ1-6, with D hard to call. This CDR3 comprises 11 residues. CDR1 LNHDA and CDR2 SQIVND come from the germline V gene (reference sequence). The CDR3 here is CASRGPSPLHF. The DNA of the CDR3 is TGTGCCAGTAGGGGCCCTTCACCCCTACACTTT.

The table lists this clone with many counts. The CDR3 here is CSIEDQRQETQYF. CDR3 coding DNA: TGCAGCATCGAGGACCAGCGGCAAGAGACCCAGTACTTC. The chain couples TRBV29-1 to TRBJ2-5; a possible D gene is TRBD2 (5 bases). The CDR3 totals 13 residues. The germline V gene has CDR1 SQVTM and CDR2 ANQGSEA. The V and J ends lost 8 bases and 2 bases respectively, with 15 bases between them.

In its sample, this clone was seen many times. A much larger clone sits a single nucleotide away, making a read error possible. This rearrangement joins TRBV5-5 to TRBJ1-6; 8 nucleotides align to TRBD1. The V gene's germline CDR1 is SGHKS and CDR2 YYEKEE (reference sequence). The CDR3 length is 15 residues. Losses at the gene ends were 0 bases for V and 10 bases for J; bases not matched to a gene: 6. The CDR3 DNA sequence: TGTGCCAGCAGCTTGGAGGAAGCAGGGGGCTCACCCCTCCACTTT. Its translation is CASSLEEAGGSPLHF.

This clone was detected ten times or more. This chain joins TRBV12-3 or TRBV12-4 and TRBJ2-3; TRBD1 matches 7 bases. V shed 5 bases, J shed 3 bases, and the junction held 8 bases outside the gene matches. The length of the CDR3 is 15 residues. CDR3: CASSPGTVSTDTQYF. Here the CDR3 DNA reads TGTGCCAGCAGTCCCGGGACAGTTTCAACAGATACGCAGTATTTT.

This clone showed up many times. This chain joins TRBV28 and TRBJ2-3, with D perhaps TRBD1 or TRBD2 (5 bases each). Germline values: CDR1 MDHEN, CDR2 SYDVKM. V gave up 7 bases and J gave up 8 bases, with 16 bases separating them. This CDR3 spans 13 amino acids. As DNA, the CDR3 is TGTGCCAGCACCCGAGCCCGTGGGGGTACGCAGTATTTT. Translating it yields CASTRARGGTQYF.

Turning to this clone: At one boundary the junction diverges from the germline segment, which might be a read error. The V gene is TRBV5-4, the J gene TRBJ2-2; D not resolved. The CDR3 runs 17 residues. Germline V CDR1 and CDR2: SGHNT, YYREEE (reference sequence). CDR3 sequence: CSSSLAPTAQQIWELFF. CDR3 DNA sequence: TGTTCCAGCAGCTTGGCCCCTACAGCGCAACAAATCTGGGAGCTGTTTTTT.

This clone has a handful of counts. This chain connects TRBV19 to TRBJ2-7, with TRBD1 identical over 8 bases. V gave up 6 bases and J gave up 5 bases; unmatched junction bases: 6. This CDR3 has 13 amino acids. Germline CDR1 reads LNHDA; CDR2 reads SQIVND (reference sequence). CDR3 region: CASSSGQGNEQYF. CDR3 in DNA: TGTGCCAGTAGCTCCGGACAGGGTAACGAGCAGTACTTC.

The chain uses TRBV7-3 and TRBJ2-2, with unresolved D. Germline values: CDR1 SGHTA, CDR2 FQGTGA. V lost 5 bases, J lost 6 bases, and 7 bases lay in between. The CDR3 runs 12 residues. CDR3 DNA: TGTGCCAGCAGCCCAGGACCCGGGGAGCTGTTTTTT. Translated: CASSPGPGELFF. The variable domain in full, completed from reference TRBV7-3 and TRBJ2-2, reads GAGVSQTPSNKVTEKGKYVELRCDPISGHTALYWYRQSLGQGPEFLIYFQGTGAADDSGLPNDRFFAVRPEGSVSTLKIQRTERGDSAVYLCASSPGPGELFFGEGSRLTVL.

This clone was seen ten or more times. The chain has TRBV30 and TRBJ2-5, with D perhaps matching TRBD1 or TRBD2 (5 bases each). The CDR3 loop spans 12 amino acids. Germline CDR1 and CDR2: GTSNPN and SVGIG (reference sequence). The V end was cut by 2 bases, the J end by 3 bases, with 7 bases between. The CDR3: CAWSMGEETQYF. The CDR3 DNA reads TGTGCCTGGAGTATGGGGGAAGAGACCCAGTACTTC.

This clone is judged medium-sized. This chain joins TRBV28 and TRBJ1-5; D is uncertain. The CDR3 loop spans 16 amino acids. CDR1 and CDR2 from the germline V gene are MDHEN and SYDVKM. The ends were cut back, 6 bases at V and 1 base at J, with 16 bases in the middle. Here the CDR3 reads CASSLWAVSSNQPQHF. CDR3 nucleotide sequence: TGTGCCAGCAGCCTTTGGGCAGTCTCGAGCAATCAGCCCCAGCATTTT.

This clone was seen many times. J is TRBJ2-4 and V is TRBV19, with D possibly TRBD1 on 5 matching bases. Germline CDR1 and CDR2: LNHDA and SQIVND (reference sequence). V was trimmed by 7 bases and J by 0 bases, leaving 13 bases between them. This CDR3 spans 15 amino acids. The CDR3 protein is CASTQGNLAKNIQYF. The CDR3 nucleotides are TGTGCCAGTACCCAGGGAAATCTAGCCAAAAACATTCAGTACTTC.

This clone appeared many times. The chain uses TRBV12-3 or TRBV12-4 and TRBJ2-3; D gene uncertain. The CDR3 is made up of 11 amino acids. Trimming stripped 4 bases from V and 4 bases from J, with 3 bases between. CDR3 DNA sequence: TGTGCCAGCAGTTGGGCAGATACGCAGTATTTT. This gives the protein CASSWADTQYF.

This clone was counted a few times. CDR3 in DNA: TGTGCCAGCACTCAGGGGGGCTTTAACTATGGCTACACCTTC. Amino acids: CASTQGGFNYGYTF. The chain couples TRBV6-1 to TRBJ1-2; 7 bases match TRBD1. The J segment lost 1 base and the V segment lost 7 bases, leaving 6 bases of the junction unmatched. Germline V gene sequence: CDR1 MNHNS, CDR2 SASEGT. This CDR3 contains 14 residues.

This clone was counted many times. The chain couples TRBV2 to TRBJ1-3; D is possibly TRBD1 (5 bases). Germline-derived CDR1 and CDR2 are SNHLY and FYNNEI. The germline V and J ends were trimmed by 7 bases and 0 bases, with 22 bases remaining between them. The CDR3 runs to 18 residues. Written as DNA, the CDR3 is TGTGCCAGCACCTCCTCCCAGGGCAGCCCGAGCTCTGGAAACACCATATATTTT. Protein product: CASTSSQGSPSSGNTIYF.

A note on this clone: A read error is possible here, since a much larger clone lies one base away. Different DNA sequences within this sample yield the same CDR3. The chain carries TRBV5-6 and TRBJ1-3; unclear D gene. CDR1 is SGHDT, CDR2 YYEEEE, per germline. The CDR3 has 15 amino acids. CDR3 nucleotides: TGTGCAAGCAGCTTGGCCCAGTTAAAAAGATACACCATATATTTT. It yields the protein CASSLAQLKRYTIYF.

This clone was detected many times. The V gene is TRBV7-9, the J gene TRBJ1-1; 8 bases match TRBD1. The CDR3 is 14 residues long. Trimming removed 2 bases from V and 7 bases from J; junction bases left unmatched: 6. In germline, CDR1 is SEHNR, CDR2 FQNEAQ (reference sequence). This chain's CDR3 is CASSLPQGAGEAFF. The DNA of the CDR3 is TGTGCCAGCAGCTTACCTCAGGGGGCGGGTGAAGCTTTCTTT.